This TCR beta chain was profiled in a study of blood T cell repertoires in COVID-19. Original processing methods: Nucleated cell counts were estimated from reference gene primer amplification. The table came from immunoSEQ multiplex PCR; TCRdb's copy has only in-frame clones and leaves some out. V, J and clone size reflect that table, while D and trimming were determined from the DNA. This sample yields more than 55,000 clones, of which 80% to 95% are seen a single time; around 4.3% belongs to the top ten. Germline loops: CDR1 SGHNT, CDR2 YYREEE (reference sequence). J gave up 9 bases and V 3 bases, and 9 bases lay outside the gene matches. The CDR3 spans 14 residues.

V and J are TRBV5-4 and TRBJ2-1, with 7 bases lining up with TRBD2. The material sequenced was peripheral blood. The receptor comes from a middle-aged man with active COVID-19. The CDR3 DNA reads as TGTGCCAGCAGCTCCGGCGGGAGTATTGCTGAGCAGTTCTTC. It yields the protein CASSSGGSIAEQFF. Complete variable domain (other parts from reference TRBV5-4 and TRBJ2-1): ETGVTQSPTHLIKTRGQQVTLRCSSQSGHNTVSWYQQALGQGPQFIFQYYREEENGRGNFPPRFSGLQFPNYSSELNVNALELDDSALYLCASSSGGSIAEQFFGPGTRLTVL.